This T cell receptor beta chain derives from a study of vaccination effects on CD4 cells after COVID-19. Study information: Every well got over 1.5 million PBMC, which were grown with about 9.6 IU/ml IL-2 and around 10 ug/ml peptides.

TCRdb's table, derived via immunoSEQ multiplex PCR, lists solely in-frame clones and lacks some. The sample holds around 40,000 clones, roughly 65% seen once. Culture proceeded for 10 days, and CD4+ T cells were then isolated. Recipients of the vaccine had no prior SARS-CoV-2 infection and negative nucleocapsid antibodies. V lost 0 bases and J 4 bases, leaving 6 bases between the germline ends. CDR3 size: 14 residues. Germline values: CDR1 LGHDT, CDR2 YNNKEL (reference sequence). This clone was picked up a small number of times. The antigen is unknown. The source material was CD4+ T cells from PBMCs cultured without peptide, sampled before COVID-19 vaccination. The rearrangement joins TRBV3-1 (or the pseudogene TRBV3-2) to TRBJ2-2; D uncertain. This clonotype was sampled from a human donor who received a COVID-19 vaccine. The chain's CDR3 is CASSQDTITGELFF. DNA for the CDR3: TGTGCCAGCAGCCAAGACACAATCACCGGGGAGCTGTTTTTT.